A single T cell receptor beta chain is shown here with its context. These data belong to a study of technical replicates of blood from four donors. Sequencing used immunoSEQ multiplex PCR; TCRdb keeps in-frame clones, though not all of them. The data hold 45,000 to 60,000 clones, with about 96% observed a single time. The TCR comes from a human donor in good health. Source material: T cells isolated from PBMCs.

This CDR3 is CASSLRTGNEKLFF. CDR3 DNA sequence: TGCGCCAGCAGCTTGAGAACAGGGAATGAAAAACTGTTTTTT. The genes are TRBV5-1 and TRBJ1-4, with D tentatively TRBD1 (6 bases). The germline V and J ends were trimmed by 1 base and 5 bases, with 9 bases remaining between them. Germline V CDR1 and CDR2: SGHRS, YFSETQ. The CDR3 loop spans 14 amino acids. The variable domain in full, with the rest retrieved from reference TRBV5-1 and TRBJ1-4, is KAGVTQTPRYLIKTRGQQVTLSCSPISGHRSVSWYQQTPGQGLQFLFEYFSETQRNKGNFPGRFSGRQFSNSRSEMNVSTLELGDSALYLCASSLRTGNEKLFFGSGTQLSVL.